The present TCR beta chain was sequenced within a study of regulatory T cells in long-lasting Graves disease. The time point: persistent/refractory GD, antithyroid drugs over 5 years with positive TRAb. PBMC RNA was the source of the TCR library. An endocrinology department in Xi'an, China, recruited the patients. Study-level findings and limits: Persistent patients shared more public clonotypes (about 2,700) than newly diagnosed patients (966).

CDR3-region Arm-PCR and iRepertoire HTBI primers produced the TCR beta libraries. A single record per CDR3 protein comes from TCRdb applying MiXCR to the multiplex PCR reads. The sample has about 340,000 distinct CDR3 sequences; about 20% are singletons. V was cut by 7 bases and J by 0 bases, with 10 bases left in between. The CDR3 extends over 15 amino acids. This clonotype was seen a handful of times. The antigen is not known. This chain links TRBV12-3 or TRBV12-4 with TRBJ1-6; D gene unclear. The sequence was collected from a female donor with Graves disease. The sequencing here drew on peripheral blood mononuclear cells (PBMCs), taken when the disease was refractory, from a patient treated with antithyroid drugs. The CDR3 is CASTLSHSYNSPLHF. The CDR3 DNA reads as TGTGCCAGCACCCTCAGTCACTCCTATAATTCACCCCTCCACTTT.